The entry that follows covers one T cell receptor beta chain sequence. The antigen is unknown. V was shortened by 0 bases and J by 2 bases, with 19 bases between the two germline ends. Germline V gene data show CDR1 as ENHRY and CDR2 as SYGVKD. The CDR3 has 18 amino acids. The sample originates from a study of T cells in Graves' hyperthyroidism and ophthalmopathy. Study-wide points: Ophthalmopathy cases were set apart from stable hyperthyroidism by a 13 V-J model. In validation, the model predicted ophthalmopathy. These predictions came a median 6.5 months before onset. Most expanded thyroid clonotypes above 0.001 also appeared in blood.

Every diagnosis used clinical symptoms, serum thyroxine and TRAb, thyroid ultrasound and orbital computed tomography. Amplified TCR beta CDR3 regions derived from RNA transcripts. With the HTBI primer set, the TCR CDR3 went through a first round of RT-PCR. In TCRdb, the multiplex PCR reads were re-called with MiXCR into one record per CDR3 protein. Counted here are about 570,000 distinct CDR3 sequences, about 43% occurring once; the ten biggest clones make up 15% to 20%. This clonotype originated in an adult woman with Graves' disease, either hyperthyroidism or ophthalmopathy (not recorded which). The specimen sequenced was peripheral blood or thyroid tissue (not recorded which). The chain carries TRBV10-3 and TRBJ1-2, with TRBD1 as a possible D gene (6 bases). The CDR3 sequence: CAISESATQGTNNYGYTF. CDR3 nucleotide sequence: TGTGCCATCAGTGAGTCTGCGACCCAGGGGACCAACAACTATGGCTACACCTTC.